The 26 T cell receptor beta chains given below trace back to one sample, sequenced in a study of T cells after yellow fever vaccination (dated by TCRdb to between 2018 and 2021). The library was generated by 5' RACE. Sequenced using an Illumina HiSeq 2500. TCRdb took the public reads, trimmed them with fastp at Q25, ran MiXCR for clone calling and kept in-frame beta chains. Merged by CDR3 protein, the rows form single entries marked with the most common genes and DNA. For this sample the table gives approximately 110,000 distinct CDR3 sequences, of which 7% to 8.5% were detected only once. 25% of the sample rests with the top ten. This sample's treatment or condition label indicates: live attenuated yellow fever vaccine strain. The sequencing here drew on CD8+ T cells sorted from PBMCs, taken 45 days after the yellow fever booster vaccination. The receptors here all came from a man younger than 40 who received the YFV17D yellow fever vaccine.

The rearrangement links TRBV9 to TRBJ2-7; the match to TRBD2 covers 8 bases. After removal of 0 bases from V and 2 bases from J, the junction contained 4 bases not matched to a gene. The CDR3 loop spans 15 amino acids. CDR1 is SGDLS, CDR2 YYNGEE, per germline. The CDR3 DNA is TGTGCCAGCAGCGTAGAGGGACTAGAACCCTACGAGCAGTACTTC. Translation gives CASSVEGLEPYEQYF.

This clonotype was found a few times. V is TRBV19 and J is TRBJ2-1; no clear D. Deletions cut 1 base from V and 9 bases from J, with 7 bases between. The germline V gene has CDR1 LNHDA and CDR2 SQIVND (reference sequence). CDR3 length: 12 amino acids. CDR3 bases: TGTGCCAGTAGTATAGGCGCGGCTGAGCAGTTCTTC. Amino acids: CASSIGAAEQFF. The variable domain in full, with the rest retrieved from reference TRBV19 and TRBJ2-1, is DGGITQSPKYLFRKEGQNVTLSCEQNLNHDAMYWYRQDPGQGLRLIYYSQIVNDFQKGDIAEGYSVSREKKESFPLTVTSAQKNPTAFYLCASSIGAAEQFFGPGTRLTVL.

This clonotype came up many times. The chain links TRBV24-1 to TRBJ2-1; 8 bases fit TRBD1. CDR3 length: 14 amino acids. The V gene's germline CDR1 is KGHDR and CDR2 SFDVKD. Trimming cost V 0 bases and J 6 bases; bases outside gene matches: 0. CDR3 DNA: TGTGCCACCAGTGATTTGACAGGGGGCAATGAGCAGTTCTTC. The encoded protein is CATSDLTGGNEQFF.

V and J are TRBV29-1 and TRBJ1-1, with a possible D match to TRBD1 (6 bases). Looked up from germline, CDR1 is SQVTM and CDR2 is ANQGSEA. V lost 6 bases, J lost 4 bases, and 9 bases lay in between. The CDR3 runs to 11 residues. The DNA of the CDR3 is TGCAGCGTGCTCAGGGGCACTGAAGCTTTCTTT. Its translation is CSVLRGTEAFF. Full variable domain (outside the CDR3, taken from reference TRBV29-1 and TRBJ1-1): SAVISQKPSRDICQRGTSLTIQCQVDSQVTMMFWYRQQPGQSLTLIATANQGSEATYESGFVIDKFPISRPNLTFSTLTVSNMSPEDSSIYLCSVLRGTEAFFGQGTRLTVV.

This clonotype showed up many times. The V call is TRBV4-3, the J call TRBJ2-3; 7 bases align to TRBD2. There are 16 residues in the CDR3. V lost 0 bases and J lost 3; bases outside the gene matches: 6. Germline-derived CDR1 and CDR2 are LGHNA and YSLEER. CDR3 protein: CASSQDNSRGTDTQYF. Written as DNA, the CDR3 is TGCGCCAGCAGCCAAGATAATTCGCGGGGGACAGATACGCAGTATTTT.

This clonotype was seen ten or more times. This sequence joins TRBV7-8 and TRBJ2-7; 15 bases agree with TRBD2. With V trimmed by 6 bases and J by 4 bases, 7 bases remained unmatched. Germline lookup yields CDR1 SGHVS and CDR2 FQNEAQ. The CDR3 runs to 16 residues. The CDR3 protein is CASSWTSGRARYEQYF. The CDR3 nucleotides read TGTGCCAGCAGTTGGACTAGCGGGAGGGCCCGTTACGAGCAGTACTTC.

This clonotype was seen many times. The chain joins TRBV20-1 to TRBJ2-3; 8 bases align to TRBD1. CDR3 size: 15 residues. The V segment lost 6 bases and the J segment 4 bases; nucleotides outside the gene matches: 12. Germline CDR1 is DFQATT and CDR2 is SNEGSKA (reference sequence). The CDR3 loop is CSATDRDSSADTQYF. The CDR3, as DNA: TGCAGTGCCACGGACAGGGACTCGTCGGCAGATACGCAGTATTTT.

This clonotype was observed a few times. This chain's CDR3 is CSVEDWTQETQYF. As DNA, the CDR3 is TGCAGCGTTGAAGATTGGACCCAAGAGACCCAGTACTTC. The rearrangement uses TRBV29-1 and TRBJ2-5; D is unclear. Trimming pared 0 bases from V and 1 base from J, leaving 6 bases between. The CDR3 spans 13 residues. Germline loops: CDR1 SQVTM, CDR2 ANQGSEA.

This clonotype was recorded at least ten times. The rearrangement links TRBV7-8 to TRBJ2-1, with unresolved D. V was pared by 3 bases and J by 15 bases, with 24 bases between. In germline, CDR1 is SGHVS, CDR2 FQNEAQ. The CDR3 spans 15 residues. CDR3 region: CASSFSRRPTDRLFF. The CDR3 DNA sequence: TGTGCCAGCAGCTTTAGTCGTAGGCCCACAGATCGACTGTTCTTC.

This clonotype was seen at least ten times. J is TRBJ2-3 and V is TRBV7-6; 10 bases match TRBD2. The CDR3 length is 17 residues. V lost 7 bases to trimming and J lost 4 bases; unmatched junction nucleotides: 14. Germline V CDR1 and CDR2: SGHVS, FNYEAQ. CDR3 nucleotide sequence: TGTGCCAGCACCTCCAATCCGCTAGCGGGAGTCCCAGATACGCAGTATTTT. Amino acids: CASTSNPLAGVPDTQYF.

Ten or more counts support this clonotype. The V and J genes are TRBV27 and TRBJ2-7, with 11 bases that match TRBD2. V gave up 5 bases and J gave up 3 bases; unmatched junction bases: 6. Germline CDR1 reads MNHEY; CDR2 reads SMNVEV (reference sequence). The CDR3 is 15 amino acids. CDR3 nucleotide sequence: TGTGCCAGCAGTCCGACTAGCGGGATTTACTACGAGCAGTACTTC. Protein sequence: CASSPTSGIYYEQYF.

This clonotype came up many times. V usage is TRBV7-2 and J usage is TRBJ2-7; 7 nucleotides match TRBD1. Germline V lookup: CDR1 SGHTA, CDR2 FQGNSA. The CDR3 extends over 13 amino acids. V lost 5 bases and J lost 5; bases outside the gene matches: 6. DNA for the CDR3: TGTGCCAGCAGCCCCCAACAGGGGCACGAGCAGTACTTC. Protein product: CASSPQQGHEQYF.

This clonotype was counted ten times or more. This chain uses TRBV7-9 with TRBJ2-4; a weak D match, TRBD2 (6 bases). Germline V gene data show CDR1 as SEHNR and CDR2 as FQNEAQ (reference sequence). Trimming took 0 bases from V and 8 from J, leaving 20 bases between them. The CDR3 is made up of 17 amino acids. Written as DNA, the CDR3 is TGTGCCAGCAGCTTAGCGCTAATGGTTGCGGGCGGGGACATTCAGTACTTC. Residues: CASSLALMVAGGDIQYF.

The table lists this clonotype with many counts. V is TRBV6-5 and J is TRBJ1-1, with TRBD1 matching over 9 bases. Germline trimming cut 3 bases from V and 3 bases from J; bases unmatched to any gene: 5. Germline loops: CDR1 MNHEY, CDR2 SVGAGI. The CDR3 has 15 amino acids. CDR3 DNA sequence: TGTGCCAGCAGTTATTCAGACAGGGGGTACACTGAAGCTTTCTTT. Protein product: CASSYSDRGYTEAFF.

This clonotype appeared a few times. The chain recombines TRBV9 with TRBJ2-1; 7 bases align to TRBD2. CDR1 and CDR2 (germline): SGDLS, YYNGEE. V was clipped by 3 bases and J by 4 bases; unmatched bases: 7. This CDR3 contains 15 residues. For the CDR3, the DNA is TGTGCCAGCAGCGCCCTTGCGGGAGCGTACAATGAGCAGTTCTTC. Translated: CASSALAGAYNEQFF.

This clonotype was observed a few times. V usage is TRBV4-3 and J usage is TRBJ1-2, with D unresolved. The germline V gene encodes CDR1 LGHNA and CDR2 YSLEER. With 4 bases removed from V and 4 bases from J, the gap between germline ends came to 13 bases. The CDR3 runs 14 residues. CDR3 sequence: CASSPTIGPYGYTF. DNA of the CDR3: TGCGCCAGCAGCCCAACGATTGGCCCCTATGGCTACACCTTC.

This clonotype was seen ten or more times. This rearrangement joins TRBV7-9 to TRBJ2-1; 11 positions agree with TRBD2. J was trimmed by 9 bases and V by 2 bases; bases with no gene match: 6. Germline loops: CDR1 SEHNR, CDR2 FQNEAQ (reference sequence). The CDR3 spans 15 residues. The CDR3 loop reads CASSLLAGGDIEQFF. CDR3 sequence (DNA): TGTGCCAGCAGCTTACTAGCGGGAGGAGATATTGAGCAGTTCTTC.

This clonotype was seen at least ten times. The chain employs TRBV18 and TRBJ2-1; TRBD2 matches at 11 bases. Trimming cost V 5 bases and J 5 bases; bases outside gene matches: 8. Germline-derived CDR1 and CDR2 are KGHSH and LQKENI. CDR3 length: 16 residues. The CDR3 DNA reads TGTGCCAGCTCAGCCCTCGGGACTAGCGGTCACAATGAGCAGTTCTTC. Translating gives CASSALGTSGHNEQFF.

J is TRBJ2-1 and V is TRBV12-3 or TRBV12-4; 12 nucleotides line up with TRBD2. The J segment lost 4 bases and the V segment lost 4 bases, leaving 14 bases of the junction unmatched. The CDR3 is 19 residues long. The CDR3 loop reads CASSSPILSSGRAYNEQFF. The CDR3 DNA reads as TGTGCCAGCAGTTCCCCTATCCTATCTAGCGGGAGGGCATACAATGAGCAGTTCTTC.

This clonotype turned up a few times. The rearrangement links TRBV29-1 to TRBJ2-7, with no clear D. The germline V and J ends were trimmed by 4 bases and 1 base, with 5 bases remaining between them. There are 11 residues in the CDR3. Germline lookup yields CDR1 SQVTM and CDR2 ANQGSEA. The CDR3 loop is CSVGNSYEQYF. The CDR3 nucleotides are TGCAGCGTTGGAAATTCCTACGAGCAGTACTTC.

This clonotype was detected ten times or more. J is TRBJ2-1 and V is TRBV29-1, with 10 bases lining up with TRBD2. This CDR3 has 14 residues. V lost 4 bases to trimming and J lost 4 bases; unmatched junction nucleotides: 4. CDR1 SQVTM and CDR2 ANQGSEA come from the germline V gene. The DNA for the CDR3 is TGCAGCGTTGTGTGGACTAGCGGATACAATGAGCAGTTCTTC. Residues: CSVVWTSGYNEQFF.

This clonotype has just a few counts. J is TRBJ2-3 and V is TRBV20-1, with a possible D match to TRBD2 (6 bases). V gave up 6 bases and J gave up 3 bases, with 10 bases separating them. The CDR3 spans 12 residues. Germline CDR1 reads DFQATT; CDR2 reads SNEGSKA (reference sequence). CDR3 sequence: CSAREATDTQYF. Written as DNA, the CDR3 is TGCAGTGCGAGGGAGGCGACAGATACGCAGTATTTT.

This clonotype has ten or more counts. The gene calls are TRBV4-3 and TRBJ2-1; D unclear. This CDR3 spans 13 amino acids. CDR1 and CDR2 from the germline V gene are LGHNA and YSLEER. V dropped 0 bases and J dropped 6 bases, with 6 bases sitting between them. The CDR3, as DNA: TGCGCCAGCAGCCAAGATGTTGGCAATGAGCAGTTCTTC. It translates to CASSQDVGNEQFF.

This clonotype was counted ten times or more. The chain uses TRBV29-1 and TRBJ1-2; D unclear. Trimming cost V 4 bases and J 7 bases, with 10 bases left between them. The CDR3 sequence is 11 residues long. Germline CDR1 is SQVTM and CDR2 is ANQGSEA. For the CDR3, the DNA is TGCAGCGTTGGCACAGACCTTGGCTACACCTTC. Encoded protein: CSVGTDLGYTF.

Many counts were recorded for this clonotype. The chain has TRBV7-2 and TRBJ2-1; D unresolved. Deletions cut 2 bases from V and 8 bases from J, with 7 bases between. CDR3 length equals 12 residues. Germline loops: CDR1 SGHTA, CDR2 FQGNSA. CDR3: CASSLNLDEQFF. CDR3 coding DNA: TGTGCCAGCAGCTTAAATTTGGATGAGCAGTTCTTC.

This clonotype appeared many times. The chain has TRBV15 and TRBJ2-1; the match to TRBD2 covers 8 bases. The CDR3 has 16 residues. V lost 4 bases, J lost 7 bases, and 12 bases stayed unmatched. Per the germline V gene, CDR1 is LNHNV and CDR2 is YYDKDF (reference sequence). The CDR3 DNA is TGTGCCACCAGCAACCATCCGGGACTAGAGGTAAATGAGCAGTTCTTC. Its translation: CATSNHPGLEVNEQFF.